The 3 T cell receptor beta chains presented below share a single source sample, sequenced in a study of control samples from healthy donors and cancer patients. Clones were sequenced by immunoSEQ multiplex PCR, and TCRdb holds only the in-frame ones, with some missing. The sample carries 250,000 to 300,000 clones, roughly 80% recorded once. The sample taken for sequencing was PBMCs. Receptors were obtained from a woman aged 60-75 years with lung cancer.

The DNA for the CDR3 is TGCGCCAGCAGCCAAGATTGGACAGGGGCCCTAGAGATTGGAAACACCATATATTTT. The encoded protein is CASSQDWTGALEIGNTIYF. The chain links TRBV4-1 to TRBJ1-3; 9 positions match TRBD1. V lost 0 bases to trimming and J lost 3 bases; unmatched junction nucleotides: 12. The CDR3 length is 19 residues. Germline lookup yields CDR1 MGHRA and CDR2 YSYEKL.

This chain uses TRBV9 with TRBJ1-4; D gene unclear. The CDR3 consists of 14 residues. Germline-derived CDR1 and CDR2 are SGDLS and YYNGEE. Trimming shortened V by 3 bases and J by 8 bases, and 14 bases separated the two germline ends. CDR3 amino acids: CASSGGDWKEKLFF. The CDR3 DNA sequence: TGTGCCAGCAGCGGTGGAGATTGGAAAGAAAAACTGTTTTTT. The full variable domain, completed using reference TRBV9 and TRBJ1-4, is DSGVTQTPKHLITATGQRVTLRCSPRSGDLSVYWYQQSLDQGLQFLIQYYNGEERAKGNILERFSAQQFPDLHSELNLSSLELGDSALYFCASSGGDWKEKLFFGSGTQLSVL.

The J gene is TRBJ2-1, the V gene TRBV5-1, with 10 bases matching TRBD2. V trimming: 0 bases; J trimming: 7 bases; junction bases outside the gene matches: 4. Germline V CDR1 and CDR2: SGHRS, YFSETQ. The length of the CDR3 is 15 residues. In nucleotides, the CDR3 is TGCGCCAGCAGCTTGGGCAGCGGGAGGGCGAATGAGCAGTTCTTC. It encodes CASSLGSGRANEQFF.